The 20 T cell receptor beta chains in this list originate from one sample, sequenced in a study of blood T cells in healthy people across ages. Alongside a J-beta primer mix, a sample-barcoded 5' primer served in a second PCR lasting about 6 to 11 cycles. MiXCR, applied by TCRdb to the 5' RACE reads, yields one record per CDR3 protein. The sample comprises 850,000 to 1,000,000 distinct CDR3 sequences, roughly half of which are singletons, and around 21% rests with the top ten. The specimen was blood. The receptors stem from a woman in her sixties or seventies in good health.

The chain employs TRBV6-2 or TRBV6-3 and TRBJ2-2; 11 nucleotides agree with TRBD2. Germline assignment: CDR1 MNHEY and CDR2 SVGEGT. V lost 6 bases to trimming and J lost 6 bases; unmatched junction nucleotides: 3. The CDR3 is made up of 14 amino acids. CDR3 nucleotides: TGTGCCAGCAGCGTAGCGGGAGGGGCCGGGGAGCTGTTTTTT. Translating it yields CASSVAGGAGELFF.

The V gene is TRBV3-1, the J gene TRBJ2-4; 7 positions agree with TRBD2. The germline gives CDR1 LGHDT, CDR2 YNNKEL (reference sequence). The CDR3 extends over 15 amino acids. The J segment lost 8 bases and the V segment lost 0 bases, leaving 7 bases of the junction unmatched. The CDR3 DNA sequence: TGTGCCAGCAGCCAAGAGGGCGGGAGACTAGACATTCAGTACTTC. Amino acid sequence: CASSQEGGRLDIQYF.

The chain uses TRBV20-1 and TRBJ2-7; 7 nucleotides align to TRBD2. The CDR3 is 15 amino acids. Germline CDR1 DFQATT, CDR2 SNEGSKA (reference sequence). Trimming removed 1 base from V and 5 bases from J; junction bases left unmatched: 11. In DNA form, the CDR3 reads TGCAGTGCTAGAGTCCTAGCGGCCACACCGAACGAGCAGTACTTC. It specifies CSARVLAATPNEQYF.

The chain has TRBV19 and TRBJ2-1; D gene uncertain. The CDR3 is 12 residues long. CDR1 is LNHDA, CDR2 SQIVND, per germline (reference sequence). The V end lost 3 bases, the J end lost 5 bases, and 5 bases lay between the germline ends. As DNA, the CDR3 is TGTGCCAGTAGTATGATCGACAATGAGCAGTTCTTC. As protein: CASSMIDNEQFF.

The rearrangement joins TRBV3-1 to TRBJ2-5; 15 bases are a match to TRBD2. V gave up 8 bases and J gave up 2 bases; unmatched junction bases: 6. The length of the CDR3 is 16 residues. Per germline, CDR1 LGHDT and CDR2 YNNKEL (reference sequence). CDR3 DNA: TGTGCCAGCTCCCGGACTAGCGGGAGGGTACAAGAGACCCAGTACTTC. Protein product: CASSRTSGRVQETQYF.

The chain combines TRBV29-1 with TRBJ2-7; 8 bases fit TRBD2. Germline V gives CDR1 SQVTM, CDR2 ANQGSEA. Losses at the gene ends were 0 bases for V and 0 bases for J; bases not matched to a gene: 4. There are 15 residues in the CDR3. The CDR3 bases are TGCAGCGTTGAAGAGTTAGGGACTAGCTCCTACGAGCAGTACTTC. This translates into CSVEELGTSSYEQYF.

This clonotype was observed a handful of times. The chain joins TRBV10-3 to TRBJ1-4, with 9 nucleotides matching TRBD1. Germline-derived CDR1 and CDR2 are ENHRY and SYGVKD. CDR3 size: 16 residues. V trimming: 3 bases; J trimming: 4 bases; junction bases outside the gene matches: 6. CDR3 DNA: TGTGCCATCAGTGACAAAGACAGGGGGATTAATGAAAAACTGTTTTTT. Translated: CAISDKDRGINEKLFF.

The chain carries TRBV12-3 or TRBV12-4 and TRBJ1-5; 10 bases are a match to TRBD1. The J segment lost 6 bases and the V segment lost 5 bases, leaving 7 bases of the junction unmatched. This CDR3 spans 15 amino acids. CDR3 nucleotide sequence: TGTGCCAGCAGTGGGGACAGGGGATGGGCTCAGCCCCAGCATTTT. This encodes CASSGDRGWAQPQHF.

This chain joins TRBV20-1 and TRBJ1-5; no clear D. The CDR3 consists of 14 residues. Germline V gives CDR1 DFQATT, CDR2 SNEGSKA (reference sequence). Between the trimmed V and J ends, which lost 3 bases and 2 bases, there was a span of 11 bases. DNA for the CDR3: TGCAGTGCTAGCTGGGCTCTAGGCAATCAGCCCCAGCATTTT. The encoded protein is CSASWALGNQPQHF.

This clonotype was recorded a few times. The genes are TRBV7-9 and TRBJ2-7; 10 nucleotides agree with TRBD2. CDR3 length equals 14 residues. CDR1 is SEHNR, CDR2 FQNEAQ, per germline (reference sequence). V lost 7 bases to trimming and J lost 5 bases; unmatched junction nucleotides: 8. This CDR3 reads CASIPSGSRNEQYF. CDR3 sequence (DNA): TGTGCCAGCATCCCTAGCGGGAGTCGAAACGAGCAGTACTTC.

The CDR3 region is CASSFYGSEQYF. The CDR3 DNA follows: TGCGCCAGCAGCTTTTACGGAAGCGAGCAGTACTTC. The rearrangement links TRBV5-1 to TRBJ2-5, with no clear D. The J call could be wrong; TRBJ2-7 is a better fit for the DNA end. CDR1 and CDR2 from the germline V gene are SGHRS and YFSETQ. The CDR3 consists of 12 residues.

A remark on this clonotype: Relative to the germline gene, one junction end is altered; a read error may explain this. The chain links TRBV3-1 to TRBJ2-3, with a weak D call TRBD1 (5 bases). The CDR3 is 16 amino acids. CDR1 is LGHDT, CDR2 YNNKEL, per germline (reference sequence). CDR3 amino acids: CTSSPGWGGVSDTQYF. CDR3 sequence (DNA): TGTACCAGCAGCCCCGGGTGGGGCGGAGTGTCAGATACGCAGTATTTT.

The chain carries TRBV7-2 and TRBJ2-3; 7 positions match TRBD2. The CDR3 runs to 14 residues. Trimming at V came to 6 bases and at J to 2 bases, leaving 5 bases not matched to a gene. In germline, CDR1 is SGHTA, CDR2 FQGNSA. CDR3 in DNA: TGTGCCAGCAGTTCTAGCGGACCCACAGATACGCAGTATTTT. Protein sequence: CASSSSGPTDTQYF.

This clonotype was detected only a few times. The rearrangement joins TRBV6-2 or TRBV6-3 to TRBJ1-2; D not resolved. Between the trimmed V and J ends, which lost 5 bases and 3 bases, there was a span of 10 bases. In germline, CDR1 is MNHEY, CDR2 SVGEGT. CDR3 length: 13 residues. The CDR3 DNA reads TGTGCCAGCAGTCTGGACGGCGACTATGGCTACACCTTC. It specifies CASSLDGDYGYTF.

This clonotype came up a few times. CDR3 DNA: TGCGCCAGCAGCCCCGGAACCATAGATACGCAGTATTTT. This encodes CASSPGTIDTQYF. This chain joins TRBV4-3 and TRBJ2-3; D unresolved. The CDR3 has 13 residues. Germline values: CDR1 LGHNA, CDR2 YSLEER. The ends were cut back, 4 bases at V and 5 bases at J, with 10 bases in the middle.

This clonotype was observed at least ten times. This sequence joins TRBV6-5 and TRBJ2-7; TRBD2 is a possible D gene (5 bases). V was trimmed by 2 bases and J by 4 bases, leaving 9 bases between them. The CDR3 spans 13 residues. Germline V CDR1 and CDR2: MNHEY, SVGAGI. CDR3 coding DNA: TGTGCCAGCAGTTACGGCCTAGCTTACGAGCAGTACTTC. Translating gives CASSYGLAYEQYF.

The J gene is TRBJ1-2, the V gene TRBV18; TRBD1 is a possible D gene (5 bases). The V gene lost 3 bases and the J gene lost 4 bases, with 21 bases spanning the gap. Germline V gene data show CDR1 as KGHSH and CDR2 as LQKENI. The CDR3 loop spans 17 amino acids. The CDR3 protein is CASSPGGQRGTLYGYTF. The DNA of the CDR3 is TGTGCCAGCTCACCCGGCGGCCAGAGAGGGACCCTCTATGGCTACACCTTC.

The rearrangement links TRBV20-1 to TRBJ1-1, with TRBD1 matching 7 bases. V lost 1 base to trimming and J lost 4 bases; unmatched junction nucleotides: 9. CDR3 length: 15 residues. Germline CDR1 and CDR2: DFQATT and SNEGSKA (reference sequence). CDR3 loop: CSARGGGSVGTEAFF. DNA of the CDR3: TGCAGTGCTAGAGGAGGGGGCTCAGTGGGCACTGAAGCTTTCTTT.

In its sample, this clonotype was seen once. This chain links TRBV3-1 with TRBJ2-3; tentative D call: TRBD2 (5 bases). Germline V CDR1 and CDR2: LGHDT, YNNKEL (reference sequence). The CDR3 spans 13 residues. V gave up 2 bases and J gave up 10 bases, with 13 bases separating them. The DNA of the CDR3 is TGTGCCAGCAGCCAACAAACTAGTAGTGCGCAGTATTTT. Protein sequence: CASSQQTSSAQYF.

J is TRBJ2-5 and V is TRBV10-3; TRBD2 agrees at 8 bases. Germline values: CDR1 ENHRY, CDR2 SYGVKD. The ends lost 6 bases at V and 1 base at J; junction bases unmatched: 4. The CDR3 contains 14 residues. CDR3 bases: TGTGCCATCAGGGAAACTAGCGGCCAAGAGACCCAGTACTTC. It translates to CAIRETSGQETQYF.